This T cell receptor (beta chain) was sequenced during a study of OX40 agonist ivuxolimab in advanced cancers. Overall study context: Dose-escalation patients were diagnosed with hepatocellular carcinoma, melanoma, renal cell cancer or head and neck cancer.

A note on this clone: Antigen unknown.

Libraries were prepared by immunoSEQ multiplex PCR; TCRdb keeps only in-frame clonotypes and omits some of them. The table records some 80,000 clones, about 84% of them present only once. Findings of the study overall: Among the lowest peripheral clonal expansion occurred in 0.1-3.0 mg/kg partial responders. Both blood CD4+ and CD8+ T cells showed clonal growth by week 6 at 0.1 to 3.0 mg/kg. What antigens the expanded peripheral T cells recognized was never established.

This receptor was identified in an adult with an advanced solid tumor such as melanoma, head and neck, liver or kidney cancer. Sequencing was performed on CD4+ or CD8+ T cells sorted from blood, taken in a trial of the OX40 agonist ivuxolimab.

The CDR3 region is CASSFYSGVAYEQYF. CDR3 sequence (DNA): TGTGCCAGCAGTTTTTATAGCGGGGTCGCCTACGAGCAGTACTTC. The rearrangement uses TRBV28 and TRBJ2-7, with 8 nucleotides matching TRBD2. Trimming took 3 bases from V and 2 from J; bases not matched to a gene: 6. The CDR3 consists of 15 residues. Per germline, CDR1 MDHEN and CDR2 SYDVKM.